This T cell receptor (beta chain) was observed in a study of T cells in Graves' hyperthyroidism and ophthalmopathy. Study summary: Blood from the periphery was taken at initial diagnosis, before any treatment. Findings of the study overall: Most expanded thyroid clonotypes above 0.001 recurred in blood.

The CDR3 spans 12 residues. Germline V gene data show CDR1 as SQVTM and CDR2 as ANQGSEA. With 8 bases removed from V and 2 bases from J, the gap between germline ends came to 12 bases. TCR beta CDR3 sequences were amplified from RNA transcripts. Using the HTBI primer set, a first-round RT-PCR was run on the TCR CDR3. TCRdb re-called the multiplex PCR reads with MiXCR, one entry per CDR3 protein. The profile shows about 840,000 distinct CDR3 sequences, roughly 40% of them singletons. On this clonotype itself: As yet, its antigen is unknown.

Researchers barred patients who had uncontrolled infection, other autoimmune disease, pregnancy or lactation. Sequencing was done on a sample of blood. The rearrangement uses TRBV29-1 and TRBJ1-1, with D possibly being TRBD1 (6 bases). The clonotype originates from a man aged 18 to 30 with Graves' hyperthyroidism. In DNA, the CDR3 is TGCAGCATAAACAGGGCTAACACTGAAGCTTTCTTT. Its translation: CSINRANTEAFF.